These 2 T cell receptor beta chains originate from one sample sequenced in a study of control samples from healthy donors and cancer patients. Clones were sequenced by immunoSEQ multiplex PCR, and TCRdb holds only the in-frame ones, with some missing. Seen here are 100,000 to 120,000 clones, approximately 90% observed once, and the top ten hold roughly 3.7%. Material for sequencing was PBMCs. The origin of the receptors is a woman aged 55-69 years with lung cancer.

This clone was observed once. The chain recombines TRBV7-8 with TRBJ1-4, with 7 nucleotides matching TRBD1. V lost 5 bases and J lost 11; bases outside the gene matches: 8. Germline V gives CDR1 SGHVS, CDR2 FQNEAQ. CDR3 length: 13 residues. The CDR3 nucleotides read TGTGCCAGCAGCCCTAGGACAGGCGGTAAACTGTTTTTT. Protein product: CASSPRTGGKLFF.

The chain has TRBV6-5 and TRBJ2-7; 9 positions match TRBD2. V shed 0 bases and J 2 bases; nucleotides not matched to a gene: 2. Germline values: CDR1 MNHEY, CDR2 SVGAGI. The CDR3 contains 15 residues. The CDR3 protein is CASSYSREGAYEQYF. The CDR3 DNA follows: TGTGCCAGCAGTTACTCGCGGGAGGGTGCCTACGAGCAGTACTTC.